The rows below give T cell receptor beta chains drawn from one sample of a study of shared clonotypes between healthy human individuals. Assay used: immunoSEQ multiplex PCR; TCRdb lists only in-frame clones, some missing. Counted here are roughly 1,100,000 clones, about 70% occurring once; the ten biggest clones make up nearly 1.5%. The sample comprised memory CD4+ T cells sorted from blood. The receptors originated from a man aged 18 to 30 in good health. Both conserved end residues are part of each CDR3. The D gene is left open where the match is weak.

-	TRBJ2-1	TRBV5-1	CASSPRAGGYNEQFF	TGCGCCAGCAGCCCTAGGGCTGGGGGATACAATGAGCAGTTCTTC
-	TRBJ2-5	TRBV7-2	CASSLVVVETQYF	TGTGCCAGCAGCTTAGTGGTCGTAGAGACCCAGTACTTC
-	TRBJ2-5	TRBV30	CAWGTQETQYF	TGTGCCTGGGGGACACAAGAGACCCAGTACTTC
-	TRBJ1-6	TRBV6-1	CASTRGDSPLHF	TGTGCCAGCACCAGGGGAGATTCACCCCTCCACTTT
-	TRBJ2-7	TRBV15	CATSRDGSSYEQYF	TGTGCCACCAGCAGAGATGGGTCATCCTACGAGCAGTACTTC
TRBD2	TRBJ2-1	TRBV14	CASSQSLAGGRQFF	TGTGCCAGCAGCCAATCCCTAGCGGGAGGTAGGCAGTTCTTC
-	TRBJ1-4	TRBV30	CAWSVRGGKLFF	TGTGCCTGGAGTGTACGAGGGGGGAAACTGTTTTTT
-	TRBJ2-3	TRBV14	CASSQASVYTQYF	TGTGCCAGCAGCCAAGCCTCTGTCTATACGCAGTATTTT
-	TRBJ1-5	TRBV5-8	CASSFRGGANQPQHF	TGTGCCAGCAGCTTCCGGGGTGGTGCAAATCAGCCCCAGCATTTT
TRBD1	TRBJ2-2	TRBV5-4	CASSLTGGGSGELFF	TGTGCCAGCAGCTTGACAGGGGGCGGTTCCGGGGAGCTGTTTTTT
TRBD1	TRBJ1-5	TRBV7-8	CASSVLRDRSNQPQHF	TGTGCCAGCAGCGTCCTCCGGGACAGAAGCAATCAGCCCCAGCATTTT
-	TRBJ1-2	TRBV28	CASSLFGYGYTF	TGTGCCAGCAGTTTATTCGGGTATGGCTACACCTTC